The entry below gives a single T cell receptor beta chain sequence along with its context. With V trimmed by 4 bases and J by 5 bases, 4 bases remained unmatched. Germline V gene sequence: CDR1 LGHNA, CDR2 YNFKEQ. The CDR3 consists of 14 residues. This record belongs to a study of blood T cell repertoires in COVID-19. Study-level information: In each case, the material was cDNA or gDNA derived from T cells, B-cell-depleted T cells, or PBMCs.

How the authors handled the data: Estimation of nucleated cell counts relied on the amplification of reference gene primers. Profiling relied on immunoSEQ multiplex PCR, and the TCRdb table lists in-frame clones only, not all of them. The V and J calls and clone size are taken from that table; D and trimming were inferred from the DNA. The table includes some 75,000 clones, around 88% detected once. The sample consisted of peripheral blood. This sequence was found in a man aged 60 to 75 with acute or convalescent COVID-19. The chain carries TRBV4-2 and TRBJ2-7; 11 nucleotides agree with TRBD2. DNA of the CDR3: TGTGCCAGCAGCCGACTAGCGGGGTCCAACGAGCAGTACTTC. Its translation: CASSRLAGSNEQYF.